This T cell receptor beta chain stems from a study of blood T cell repertoires in COVID-19. Participants were aged about 18 to 95 years, lived in under 25 US areas, and enrolled virtually. Grouping used clinical history reported by participants in a survey and questionnaire. Germline CDR1 reads SNHLY; CDR2 reads FYNNEI. The CDR3 totals 15 residues. The V gene end was trimmed by 0 bases and the J gene end by 4 bases; junction bases not matched to a gene: 2. As processed by the authors: Counts of nucleated cells, estimated from reference gene primer amplification, were obtained. This table comes from immunoSEQ multiplex PCR, and its TCRdb copy is limited to in-frame clones, with some not included. V and J calls and clone size are given by that table; D and trimming were obtained from the DNA. This table holds about 300,000 clones, roughly 85% found once.

The sample was PBMCs or T cells enriched from blood (not recorded which). This receptor was identified in a woman in her fifties or sixties who had recovered from COVID-19. The rearrangement uses TRBV2 and TRBJ1-3, with 8 bases fitting TRBD1. Here the CDR3 reads CASSEAQGAGNTIYF. The CDR3, as DNA: TGTGCCAGCAGTGAAGCGCAGGGGGCCGGAAACACCATATATTTT.